This record covers a single TCR beta chain. Its matching antigen is unknown. The CDR3 end lies 3 residues beyond the end of the read and is filled in from the germline J gene. Genomic DNA, averaging approximately 1,100 ng per sample, yielded TCR beta CDR3 via immunoSEQ. TCRdb keeps only in-frame clones here, not all; method: immunoSEQ multiplex PCR. Its clone listing holds around 30,000 clones. The sample is drawn from a study of T cells in women clearing cervical HPV infection. V lost 4 bases and J 3 bases, leaving 22 bases between the germline ends. The CDR3 extends over 17 amino acids. In germline, CDR1 is LGHNT, CDR2 FRNRAP. The study's findings and limits: TRBV6-7 abundance was lower in cases than controls (0.11% versus 0.16%). CIN3+ cases had significantly higher TCR richness than controls; evenness did not differ. Effector/memory and HPV-specific T cells were not isolated, and association timing is unknown.

The chain employs TRBV12-5 and TRBJ2-7, with D possibly being TRBD1 (6 bases). Sequencing was performed on blood buffy coat. The source of this sequence is a woman aged 18 to 75 with a cervical HPV16 infection that either progressed to CIN3+ or cleared (not recorded which). The sequenced CDR3 bases are TGTGCTAGTGGTTCACAGTATCCGGGACAAGGAAACTACGAG. Translation: CASGSQYPGQGNYE. The whole CDR3 sequence is CASGSQYPGQGNYEQYF.